This entry describes one TCR beta chain. The CDR3 loop spans 15 amino acids. Unmatched junction bases numbered 2, after V lost 0 bases and J lost 3 bases. Germline values: CDR1 SGHRS, CDR2 YFSETQ. Sequenced by immunoSEQ multiplex PCR; TCRdb stores in-frame clones only, minus some. The sample gives fewer than 350,000 clones, 87% of which show up once; roughly 6.3% is in the top ten. This entry is derived from a study of blood T cell repertoires in COVID-19. In the study overall: COVID-19 samples, acute and convalescent, were from the United States, Italy and Spain. Sample material is recorded as cDNA or gDNA derived from T cells, B-cell-depleted T cells, or PBMCs.

Specimen: PBMCs or T cells enriched from blood (not recorded which). The sequence came from a woman aged 40 to 50 who had recovered from COVID-19. The gene calls are TRBV5-1 and TRBJ2-7, with 11 bases aligning to TRBD2. CDR3 in amino acids: CASSLGLAGLYEQYF. The CDR3 DNA sequence: TGCGCCAGCAGCTTGGGACTAGCGGGACTCTACGAGCAGTACTTC.